This T cell receptor beta chain was observed in a study of blood T cell repertoires in COVID-19. Across the whole study: Sources were T cells, B-cell-depleted T cells, or PBMCs; the material itself was cDNA or gDNA.

Profiled with immunoSEQ multiplex PCR; TCRdb holds only in-frame clones, not every one. Of about 200,000 clones listed, less than 90% are singletons. This CDR3 is 17 amino acids long. In germline, CDR1 is SGHDT, CDR2 YYEEEE. Trimming removed 3 bases from V and 10 bases from J, with 26 bases in between. The chain couples TRBV5-6 to TRBJ2-1; possible D gene TRBD2, 5 bases. The receptor was isolated from a woman in her twenties or thirties who had been exposed to COVID-19. The material sequenced was PBMCs or T cells enriched from blood (not recorded which). The CDR3 here is CASSSLNGERYPGEQFF. The CDR3 DNA sequence: TGTGCCAGCAGCTCCCTGAACGGGGAACGATATCCCGGGGAGCAGTTCTTC.